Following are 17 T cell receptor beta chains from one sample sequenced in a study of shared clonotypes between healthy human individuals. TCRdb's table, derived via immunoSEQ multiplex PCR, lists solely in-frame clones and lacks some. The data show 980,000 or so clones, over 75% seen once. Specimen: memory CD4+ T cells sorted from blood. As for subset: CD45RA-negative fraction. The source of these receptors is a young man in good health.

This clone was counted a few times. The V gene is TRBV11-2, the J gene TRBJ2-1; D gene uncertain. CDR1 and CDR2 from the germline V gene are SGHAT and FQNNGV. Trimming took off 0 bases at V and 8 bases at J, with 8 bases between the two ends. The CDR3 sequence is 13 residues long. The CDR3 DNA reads TGTGCCAGCAGCTTAGATCTGGTACATGAGCAGTTCTTC. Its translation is CASSLDLVHEQFF.

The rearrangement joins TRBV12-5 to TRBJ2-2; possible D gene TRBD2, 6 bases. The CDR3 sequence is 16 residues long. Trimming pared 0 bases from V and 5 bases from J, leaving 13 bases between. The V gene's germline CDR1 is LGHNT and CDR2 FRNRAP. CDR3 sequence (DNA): TGTGCTAGTGGTTTGGTGACAGCGGCGGGGACCGGGGAGCTGTTTTTT. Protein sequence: CASGLVTAAGTGELFF.

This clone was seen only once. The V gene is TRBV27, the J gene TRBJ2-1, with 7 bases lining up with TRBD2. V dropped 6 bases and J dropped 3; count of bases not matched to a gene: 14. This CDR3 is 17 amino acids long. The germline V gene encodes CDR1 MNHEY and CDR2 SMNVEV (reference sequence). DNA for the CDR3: TGTGCCAGCAGCCTAAACGGGGGTAGCGGGTTCTACAATGAGCAGTTCTTC. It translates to CASSLNGGSGFYNEQFF.

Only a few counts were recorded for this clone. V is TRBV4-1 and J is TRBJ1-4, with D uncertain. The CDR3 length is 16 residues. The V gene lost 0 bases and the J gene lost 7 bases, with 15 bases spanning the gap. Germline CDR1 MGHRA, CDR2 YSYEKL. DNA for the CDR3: TGCGCCAGCAGCCAAGATTTCCCCCCAGCCTTTGAAAAACTGTTTTTT. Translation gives CASSQDFPPAFEKLFF.

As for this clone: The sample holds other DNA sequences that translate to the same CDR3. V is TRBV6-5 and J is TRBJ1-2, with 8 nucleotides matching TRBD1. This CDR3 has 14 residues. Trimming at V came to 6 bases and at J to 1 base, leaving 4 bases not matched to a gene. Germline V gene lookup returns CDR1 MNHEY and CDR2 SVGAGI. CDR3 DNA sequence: TGTGCCAGCAGACGACAGGGGAATAACTATGGCTACACCTTC. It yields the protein CASRRQGNNYGYTF.

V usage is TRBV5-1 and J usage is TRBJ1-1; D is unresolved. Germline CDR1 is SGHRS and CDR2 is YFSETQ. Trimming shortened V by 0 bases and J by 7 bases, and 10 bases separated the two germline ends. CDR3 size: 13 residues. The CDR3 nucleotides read TGCGCCAGCAGCTTGGGGCAGGCACATGAAGCTTTCTTT. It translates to CASSLGQAHEAFF.

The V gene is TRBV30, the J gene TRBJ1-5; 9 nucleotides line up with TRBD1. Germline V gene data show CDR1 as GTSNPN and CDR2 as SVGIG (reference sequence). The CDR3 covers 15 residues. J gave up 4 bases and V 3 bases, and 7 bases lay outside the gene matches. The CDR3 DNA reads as TGTGCCTGGAGGGCCCCGGGACAGGGTAATCAGCCCCAGCATTTT. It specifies CAWRAPGQGNQPQHF.

CDR3 protein: CASSQIAGVDNEQFF. The CDR3 DNA reads TGTGCCAGCAGCCAAATAGCGGGAGTGGATAATGAGCAGTTCTTC. The chain joins TRBV14 to TRBJ2-1, with TRBD2 matching 9 bases. Germline trimming cut 2 bases from V and 7 bases from J; bases unmatched to any gene: 6. Germline CDR1 is SGHDN and CDR2 is FVKESK. CDR3 size: 15 residues.

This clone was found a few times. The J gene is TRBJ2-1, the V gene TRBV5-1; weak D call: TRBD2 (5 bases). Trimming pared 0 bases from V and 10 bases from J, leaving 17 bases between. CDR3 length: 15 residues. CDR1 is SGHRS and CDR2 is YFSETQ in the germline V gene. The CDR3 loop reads CASSLDSAQNREQFF. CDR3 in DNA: TGCGCCAGCAGCTTGGATAGCGCCCAAAATAGAGAGCAGTTCTTC.

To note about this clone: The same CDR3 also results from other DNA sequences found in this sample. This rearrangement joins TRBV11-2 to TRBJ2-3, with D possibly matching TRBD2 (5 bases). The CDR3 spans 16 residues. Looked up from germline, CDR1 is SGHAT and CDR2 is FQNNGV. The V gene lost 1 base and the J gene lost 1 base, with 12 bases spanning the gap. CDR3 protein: CASSLGSAGGTDTQYF. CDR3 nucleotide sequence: TGTGCCAGCAGCTTAGGATCAGCCGGGGGCACAGATACGCAGTATTTT.

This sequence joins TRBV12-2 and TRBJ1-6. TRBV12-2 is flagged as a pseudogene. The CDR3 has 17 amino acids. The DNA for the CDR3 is TGTGCAAGTCGCTTACAGGCAGGAGACTCCTATAATTCACCCCTCCACTTT. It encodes CASRLQAGDSYNSPLHF.

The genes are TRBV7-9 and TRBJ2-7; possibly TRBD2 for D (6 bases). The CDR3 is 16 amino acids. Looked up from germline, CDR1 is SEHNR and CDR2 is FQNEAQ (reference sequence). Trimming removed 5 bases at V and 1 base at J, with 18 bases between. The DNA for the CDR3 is TGTGCCAGCAGCCGCTCCATGGGGACTGTGTCCTACGAGCAGTACTTC. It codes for CASSRSMGTVSYEQYF.

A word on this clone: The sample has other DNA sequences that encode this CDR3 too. The CDR3 loop is CASSWGQETQYF. The CDR3 bases are TGCGCCAGCAGCTGGGGGCAAGAGACCCAGTACTTC. The chain employs TRBV5-1 and TRBJ2-5; TRBD1 or TRBD2 may be the D gene (5 bases each). CDR1 is SGHRS and CDR2 is YFSETQ in the germline V gene. V lost 3 bases to trimming and J lost 2 bases, with 5 bases between them. This CDR3 region has 12 residues. Looking up the rest from reference TRBV5-1 and TRBJ2-5 gives the full variable domain: KAGVTQTPRYLIKTRGQQVTLSCSPISGHRSVSWYQQTPGQGLQFLFEYFSETQRNKGNFPGRFSGRQFSNSRSEMNVSTLELGDSALYLCASSWGQETQYFGPGTRLLVL.

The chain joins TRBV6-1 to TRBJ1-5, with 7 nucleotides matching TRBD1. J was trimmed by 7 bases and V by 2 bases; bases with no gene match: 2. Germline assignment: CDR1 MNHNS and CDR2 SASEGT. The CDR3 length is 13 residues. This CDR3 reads CASSELRGQPQHF. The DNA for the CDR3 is TGTGCCAGCAGTGAACTCAGGGGGCAGCCCCAGCATTTT.

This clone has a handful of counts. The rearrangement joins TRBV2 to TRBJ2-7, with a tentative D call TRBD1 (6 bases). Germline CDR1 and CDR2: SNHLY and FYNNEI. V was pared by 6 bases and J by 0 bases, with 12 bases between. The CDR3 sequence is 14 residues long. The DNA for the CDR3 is TGTGCCAGCAGAGCGGACAGACTCTCCTACGAGCAGTACTTC. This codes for CASRADRLSYEQYF.

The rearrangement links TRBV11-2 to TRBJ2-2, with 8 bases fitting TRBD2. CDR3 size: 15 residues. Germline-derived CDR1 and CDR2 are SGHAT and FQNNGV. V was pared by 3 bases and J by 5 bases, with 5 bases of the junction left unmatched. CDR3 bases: TGTGCCAGCAGCTTCACGGGAGGGGGGACCGGGGAGCTGTTTTTT. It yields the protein CASSFTGGGTGELFF.

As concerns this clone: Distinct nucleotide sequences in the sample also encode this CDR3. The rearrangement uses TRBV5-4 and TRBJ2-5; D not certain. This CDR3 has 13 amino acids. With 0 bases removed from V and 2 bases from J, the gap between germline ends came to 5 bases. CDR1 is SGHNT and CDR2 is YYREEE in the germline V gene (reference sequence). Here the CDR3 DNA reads TGTGCCAGCAGCTTGGCGCAGCAAGAGACCCAGTACTTC. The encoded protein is CASSLAQQETQYF.